The source of this TCR beta chain is a study of T cell changes during pregnancy in multiple sclerosis. Repertoires were generated with immunoSEQ multiplex PCR, while TCRdb's copy carries only in-frame clones and drops some. Altogether about 24,000 clones are present, roughly 88% being singletons, with the ten largest covering roughly 8%. Per the germline V gene, CDR1 is LNHNV and CDR2 is YYDKDF (reference sequence). With V trimmed by 5 bases and J by 4 bases, 14 bases remained unmatched. This CDR3 has 18 residues. This specimen was CD8+ T cells from peripheral blood mononuclear cells, taken in the first trimester of pregnancy. The chain is built from TRBV15 and TRBJ2-3, with TRBD2 matching over 11 bases. The receptor comes from a female donor in good health, enrolled as a control in a pregnancy study. CDR3 sequence: CATSLGISGGANADTQYF. As DNA, the CDR3 is TGTGCCACCAGCCTAGGTATTAGCGGGGGGGCAAACGCAGATACGCAGTATTTT.